A single sample is the source of the 28 T cell receptor beta chains below, sequenced in a study of blood T cell repertoires in COVID-19. The repertoire was sequenced with immunoSEQ multiplex PCR; TCRdb's copy has only in-frame clones and lacks some. Among tens of thousands of clones, 60% to 85% were seen once, and the ten largest hold 2%. Sequences were obtained from peripheral blood. The receptors derive from a man aged 60-69 years with active COVID-19.

The chain is built from TRBV6-5 and TRBJ1-5; D remains unclear. Germline V gene data show CDR1 as MNHEY and CDR2 as SVGAGI. Trimming took off 6 bases at V and 2 bases at J, with 14 bases between the two ends. The length of the CDR3 is 15 residues. In nucleotides, the CDR3 is TGTGCCAGCAGAAACGGGGTTTGGGGCAATCAGCCCCAGCATTTT. The encoded protein is CASRNGVWGNQPQHF.

The chain combines TRBV10-3 with TRBJ1-6; 9 bases are shared with TRBD1. This CDR3 region has 14 residues. J lost 9 bases, V lost 8 bases, and 8 bases had no gene match. The germline gives CDR1 ENHRY, CDR2 SYGVKD. The CDR3 spells CAIGTGQGGSPLHF. In DNA form, the CDR3 reads TGTGCCATCGGGACGGGACAGGGAGGTTCACCCCTCCACTTT.

In this sample, this clone turned up a few times. The rearrangement links TRBV28 to TRBJ1-1; D uncertain. The CDR3 covers 16 residues. The V end lost 5 bases, the J end lost 7 bases, and 23 bases lay between the germline ends. The germline V gene encodes CDR1 MDHEN and CDR2 SYDVKM. The CDR3 spells CASSPPDRRAGNEAFF. In DNA form, the CDR3 reads TGTGCCAGCAGTCCCCCCGATCGGAGGGCGGGCAATGAAGCTTTCTTT.

The chain combines TRBV7-9 with TRBJ2-7; D might be TRBD2 (7 bases). Germline V gene lookup returns CDR1 SEHNR and CDR2 FQNEAQ (reference sequence). Trimming took off 5 bases at V and 2 bases at J, with 10 bases between the two ends. This CDR3 comprises 13 residues. In DNA, the CDR3 is TGTGCCAGCAGCCCCGGGGGGCCCTACGAGCAGTACTTC. Translating gives CASSPGGPYEQYF.

The chain couples TRBV6-5 to TRBJ2-7; a weak D match, TRBD1 (7 bases). V was clipped by 0 bases and J by 3 bases, with 12 bases between them. The CDR3 runs 15 residues. Germline assignment: CDR1 MNHEY and CDR2 SVGAGI. The DNA of the CDR3 is TGTGCCAGCAGTTACTCCGGGACAGCGGGCTACGAGCAGTACTTC. The encoded protein is CASSYSGTAGYEQYF.

This chain connects TRBV28 to TRBJ2-5, with 7 nucleotides matching TRBD1. Germline CDR1 is MDHEN and CDR2 is SYDVKM. This CDR3 is built from 14 residues. V was pared by 6 bases and J by 5 bases, with 9 bases of the junction left unmatched. CDR3 protein: CASSLVQGRETQYF. DNA of the CDR3: TGTGCCAGCAGCCTTGTACAGGGGCGGGAGACCCAGTACTTC.

The chain employs TRBV5-1 and TRBJ1-4; TRBD1 is a possible D gene (5 bases). The CDR3 is 13 residues long. Looked up from germline, CDR1 is SGHRS and CDR2 is YFSETQ. With 0 bases removed from V and 8 bases from J, the gap between germline ends came to 8 bases. The CDR3 DNA sequence: TGCGCCAGCAGCTTGGGTCAGGGAGAAAAACTGTTTTTT. Its translation is CASSLGQGEKLFF.

The CDR3 nucleotides are TGTGCCTGGAGCTTCCGGGACAGAGACACTGAAGCTTTCTTT. Its protein product is CAWSFRDRDTEAFF. The rearrangement uses TRBV30 and TRBJ1-1, with 7 bases matching TRBD1. The CDR3 is made up of 14 amino acids. V lost 3 bases to trimming and J lost 3 bases; unmatched junction nucleotides: 7. Germline CDR1 and CDR2: GTSNPN and SVGIG (reference sequence).

This clone appeared a single time. The rearrangement joins TRBV13 to TRBJ1-6, with D uncertain. The CDR3 sequence is 13 residues long. Trimming left V 1 base short and J 6 bases short, with 4 bases between. Germline lookup yields CDR1 PRHDT and CDR2 FYEKMQ (reference sequence). In DNA form, the CDR3 reads TGTGCCAGCAGCTTAGTATTTAATTCACCCCTCCACTTT. It codes for CASSLVFNSPLHF.

The genes are TRBV5-1 and TRBJ2-7; TRBD1 matches 7 bases. J gave up 4 bases and V 0 bases, and 4 bases lay outside the gene matches. From germline, CDR1 is SGHRS and CDR2 YFSETQ. This CDR3 has 14 amino acids. As DNA, the CDR3 is TGCGCCAGCAGCTTGGGACAGGGCGGATACGAGCAGTACTTC. This sequence encodes CASSLGQGGYEQYF.

This chain links TRBV9 with TRBJ2-5, with D perhaps matching TRBD2 (6 bases). Trimming took off 0 bases at V and 2 bases at J, with 11 bases between the two ends. Germline V gene data show CDR1 as SGDLS and CDR2 as YYNGEE. This CDR3 has 15 amino acids. CDR3 residues: CASSVDGREQETQYF. Here the CDR3 DNA reads TGTGCCAGCAGCGTAGATGGACGGGAGCAAGAGACCCAGTACTTC.

The chain's CDR3 is CASSYSTTSGGNTQYF. As DNA, the CDR3 is TGTGCCAGCAGTTACTCGACCACTAGCGGGGGAAATACGCAGTATTTT. The chain couples TRBV6-6 to TRBJ2-3; TRBD2 matches 11 bases. Germline loops: CDR1 MNHNY, CDR2 SVGAGI (reference sequence). Trimming cost V 0 bases and J 7 bases; bases outside gene matches: 6. The CDR3 totals 16 residues.

The V gene is TRBV19, the J gene TRBJ2-1, with a weak D call TRBD2 (5 bases). With 5 bases removed from V and 7 bases from J, the gap between germline ends came to 9 bases. From germline, CDR1 is LNHDA and CDR2 SQIVND (reference sequence). CDR3 length equals 12 residues. The CDR3 protein is CASSWTRNEQFF. DNA for the CDR3: TGTGCCAGTAGTTGGACTCGGAATGAGCAGTTCTTC.

In DNA form, the CDR3 reads TGCGCCAGCAGCCAAGAAGTCCAGGGATACTATGGCTACACCTTC. This codes for CASSQEVQGYYGYTF. J is TRBJ1-2 and V is TRBV4-3; maybe TRBD1 (5 bases). Trimming removed 0 bases at V and 3 bases at J, with 11 bases between. CDR3 length: 15 residues. Germline lookup yields CDR1 LGHNA and CDR2 YSLEER.

This clone has only one observation. This sequence joins TRBV10-3 and TRBJ2-5; D not resolved. This CDR3 is built from 14 residues. Trimming removed 3 bases at V and 2 bases at J, with 10 bases between. Germline loops: CDR1 ENHRY, CDR2 SYGVKD. The CDR3 loop is CAISDTRGQETQYF. The CDR3 DNA follows: TGTGCCATCAGTGACACTCGAGGACAAGAGACCCAGTACTTC.

V is TRBV5-4 and J is TRBJ2-5; 8 nucleotides match TRBD1. The germline gives CDR1 SGHNT, CDR2 YYREEE (reference sequence). The CDR3 has 15 residues. The trim removed 4 bases at V and 2 bases at J, leaving 7 bases unmatched. CDR3 loop: CASSPDRGRQETQYF. In DNA form, the CDR3 reads TGTGCCAGCAGCCCTGACAGGGGAAGACAAGAGACCCAGTACTTC.

The gene calls are TRBV7-9 and TRBJ2-7; 11 bases align to TRBD1. The CDR3 length is 16 residues. CDR1 is SEHNR, CDR2 FQNEAQ, per germline (reference sequence). J was trimmed by 6 bases and V by 8 bases; bases with no gene match: 15. CDR3 loop: CASGPTRTGGAFEQYF. The CDR3 region has the DNA TGTGCCAGCGGCCCGACAAGGACAGGGGGCGCATTCGAGCAGTACTTC.

The CDR3 bases are TGTGCCAGCAAATTCGGGACAGGTCTGGGCTACACCTTC. Its protein is CASKFGTGLGYTF. This chain links TRBV6-5 with TRBJ1-2; 8 bases match TRBD1. The trim removed 7 bases at V and 8 bases at J, leaving 9 bases unmatched. CDR1 is MNHEY, CDR2 SVGAGI, per germline. CDR3 length: 13 residues.

The chain uses TRBV6-5 and TRBJ2-4, with 7 bases matching TRBD2. Germline-derived CDR1 and CDR2 are MNHEY and SVGAGI. The V segment lost 7 bases and the J segment 5 bases; nucleotides outside the gene matches: 5. The CDR3 runs to 13 residues. The CDR3 nucleotides read TGTGCCAGCACCCCAGCGGGGCAAAACATTCAGTACTTC. Its translation: CASTPAGQNIQYF.

The gene calls are TRBV2 and TRBJ1-4, with 10 bases aligning to TRBD1. Trimming took 6 bases from V and 3 from J; bases not matched to a gene: 7. The CDR3 spans 16 residues. Per the germline V gene, CDR1 is SNHLY and CDR2 is FYNNEI. The CDR3 DNA reads as TGTGCCAGCAGGAGGACAGGGGGTAATGCTAATGAAAAACTGTTTTTT. Protein sequence: CASRRTGGNANEKLFF.

The genes are TRBV28 and TRBJ2-1; D is undetermined. With 2 bases removed from V and 5 bases from J, the gap between germline ends came to 4 bases. CDR3 length: 12 amino acids. The V gene's germline CDR1 is MDHEN and CDR2 SYDVKM. The CDR3 reads CASSLGDNEQFF. Here the CDR3 DNA reads TGTGCCAGCAGTTTAGGAGACAATGAGCAGTTCTTC.

V gene TRBV3-1 (or the pseudogene TRBV3-2) combines with J gene TRBJ1-2; D is ambiguous. The ends were cut back, 1 base at V and 4 bases at J, with 7 bases in the middle. There are 13 residues in the CDR3. Germline CDR1 LGHDT, CDR2 YNNKEL (reference sequence). The CDR3 coding sequence is TGTGCCAGCAGCCAAGCCATGTCCTATGGCTACACCTTC. This sequence encodes CASSQAMSYGYTF.

The chain is built from TRBV7-2 and TRBJ1-2, with TRBD1 as a possible D gene (5 bases). Germline-derived CDR1 and CDR2 are SGHTA and FQGNSA. CDR3 length equals 14 residues. Deletions cut 1 base from V and 6 bases from J, with 12 bases between. The CDR3 loop is CASSLEWTTHGYTF. The CDR3 nucleotides read TGTGCCAGCAGCTTAGAATGGACAACCCATGGCTACACCTTC.

The rearrangement uses TRBV29-1 and TRBJ1-5, with a possible D match to TRBD1 (5 bases). CDR1 is SQVTM, CDR2 ANQGSEA, per germline. V shed 4 bases and J shed 0 bases, with 7 bases lying between them. CDR3 length: 13 amino acids. The CDR3 reads CSVADSSNQPQHF. In nucleotides, the CDR3 is TGCAGCGTTGCCGACAGTAGCAATCAGCCCCAGCATTTT. Looking up the rest from reference TRBV29-1 and TRBJ1-5 gives the full variable domain: SAVISQKPSRDICQRGTSLTIQCQVDSQVTMMFWYRQQPGQSLTLIATANQGSEATYESGFVIDKFPISRPNLTFSTLTVSNMSPEDSSIYLCSVADSSNQPQHFGDGTRLSIL.

V gene TRBV14 combines with J gene TRBJ1-2; 7 bases fit TRBD1. Germline V gene sequence: CDR1 SGHDN, CDR2 FVKESK. This CDR3 comprises 14 residues. V was clipped by 1 base and J by 8 bases; unmatched bases: 7. Here the CDR3 DNA reads TGTGCCAGCAGCCAAGTCAGGGGGATCGAGGGCTACACCTTC. Amino acids: CASSQVRGIEGYTF.

The chain couples TRBV5-8 to TRBJ1-4, with TRBD1 matching over 7 bases. The length of the CDR3 is 14 residues. The germline CDR1 and CDR2 sequences are SGHTS and YDEGEE. V was clipped by 3 bases and J by 4 bases; unmatched bases: 3. CDR3 nucleotide sequence: TGTGCCAGCAGCTCGGGACAGATTAATGAAAAACTGTTTTTT. As protein: CASSSGQINEKLFF.

The chain links TRBV6-2 or TRBV6-3 to TRBJ2-2, with 10 nucleotides matching TRBD1. CDR1 is MNHEY and CDR2 is SVGEGT in the germline V gene. The CDR3 is 14 amino acids. After removal of 5 bases from V and 8 bases from J, the junction contained 5 bases not matched to a gene. The DNA for the CDR3 is TGTGCCAGCAGTAGAGACAGGGGGCCTGGGGAGCTGTTTTTT. It translates to CASSRDRGPGELFF.

V usage is TRBV30 and J usage is TRBJ2-2, with TRBD1 as a possible D gene (5 bases). CDR3 length: 12 residues. Trimming left V 5 bases short and J 4 bases short, with 8 bases between. CDR1 is GTSNPN and CDR2 is SVGIG in the germline V gene (reference sequence). The CDR3 nucleotides are TGTGCCTGGGACCAGGGCACCGGGGAGCTGTTTTTT. It is translated as CAWDQGTGELFF. The full variable domain, rest sourced from reference TRBV30 and TRBJ2-2, is SQTIHQWPATLVQPVGSPLSLECTVEGTSNPNLYWYRQAAGRGLQLLFYSVGIGQISSEVPQNLSASRPQDRQFILSSKKLLLSDSGFYLCAWDQGTGELFFGEGSRLTVL.